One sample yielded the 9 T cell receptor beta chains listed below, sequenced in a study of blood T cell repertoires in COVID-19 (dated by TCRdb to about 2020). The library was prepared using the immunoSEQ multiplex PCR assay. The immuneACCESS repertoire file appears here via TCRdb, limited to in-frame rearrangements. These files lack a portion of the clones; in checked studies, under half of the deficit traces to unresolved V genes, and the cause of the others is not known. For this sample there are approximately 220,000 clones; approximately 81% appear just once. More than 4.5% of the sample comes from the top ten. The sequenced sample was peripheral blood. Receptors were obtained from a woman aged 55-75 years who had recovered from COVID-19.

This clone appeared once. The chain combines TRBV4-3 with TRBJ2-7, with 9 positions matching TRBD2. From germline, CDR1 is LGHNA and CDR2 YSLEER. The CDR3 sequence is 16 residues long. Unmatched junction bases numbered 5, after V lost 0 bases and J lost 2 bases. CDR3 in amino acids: CASSQDVQRGAYEQYF. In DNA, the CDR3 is TGCGCCAGCAGCCAAGATGTCCAGCGGGGGGCCTACGAGCAGTACTTC.

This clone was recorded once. CDR3 amino acids: CASSFLQGTGELFF. The CDR3 nucleotides are TGCGCCAGCAGCTTCCTACAGGGAACCGGGGAGCTGTTTTTT. The rearrangement joins TRBV5-1 to TRBJ2-2, with a tentative D call TRBD1 (6 bases). CDR1 is SGHRS, CDR2 YFSETQ, per germline. The V end lost 2 bases, the J end lost 5 bases, and 10 bases lay between the germline ends. The CDR3 contains 14 residues.

The CDR3 region has the DNA TGTGCCAGCTCACGGGATAACACTGAAGCTTTCTTT. This sequence encodes CASSRDNTEAFF. The rearrangement uses TRBV6-5 and TRBJ1-1; no reliable D call. This CDR3 is built from 12 residues. Germline values: CDR1 MNHEY, CDR2 SVGAGI. Trimming pared 8 bases from V and 2 bases from J, leaving 9 bases between.

CDR3 amino acids: CASSLGGWNTEAFF. CDR3 nucleotide sequence: TGTGCCAGCAGTTTAGGGGGCTGGAACACTGAAGCTTTCTTT. This chain uses TRBV27 with TRBJ1-1; a weak D match, TRBD1 (6 bases). Trimming removed 2 bases from V and 1 base from J, with 8 bases in between. Germline assignment: CDR1 MNHEY and CDR2 SMNVEV (reference sequence). The CDR3 is made up of 14 amino acids.

CDR3 residues: CASSINYQGIQPQHF. CDR3 DNA sequence: TGTGCCAGTAGTATTAATTATCAGGGGATTCAGCCCCAGCATTTT. The chain has TRBV19 and TRBJ1-5, with a weak D call TRBD1 (6 bases). This CDR3 region has 15 residues. The V end lost 3 bases, the J end lost 6 bases, and 15 bases lay between the germline ends. In germline, CDR1 is LNHDA, CDR2 SQIVND (reference sequence).

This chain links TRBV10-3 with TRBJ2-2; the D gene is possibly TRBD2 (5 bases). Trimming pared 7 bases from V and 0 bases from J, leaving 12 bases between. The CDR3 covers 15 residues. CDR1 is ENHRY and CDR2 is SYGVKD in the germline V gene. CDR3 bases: TGTGCCATCAACTCCGGGGATACGAACACCGGGGAGCTGTTTTTT. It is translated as CAINSGDTNTGELFF.

CDR3 in amino acids: CASSLPAGSGANVLTF. CDR3 nucleotides: TGTGCCAGTAGTCTCCCCGCGGGGTCTGGGGCCAACGTCCTGACTTTC. V is TRBV19 and J is TRBJ2-6; weak D call: TRBD2 (6 bases). The germline CDR1 and CDR2 sequences are LNHDA and SQIVND (reference sequence). V lost 5 bases and J 1 base, leaving 12 bases between the germline ends. This CDR3 has 16 amino acids.

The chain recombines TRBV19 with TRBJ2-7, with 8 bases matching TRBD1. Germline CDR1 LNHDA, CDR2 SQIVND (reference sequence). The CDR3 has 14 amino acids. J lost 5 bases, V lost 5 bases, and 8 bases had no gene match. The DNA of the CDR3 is TGTGCCAGTAGTGGGCCAGGGGGCATGGACGAGCAGTACTTC. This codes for CASSGPGGMDEQYF.

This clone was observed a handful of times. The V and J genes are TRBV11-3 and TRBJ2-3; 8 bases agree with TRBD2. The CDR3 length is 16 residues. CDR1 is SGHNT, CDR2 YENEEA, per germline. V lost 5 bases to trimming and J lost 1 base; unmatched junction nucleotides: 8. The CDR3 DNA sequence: TGTGCCAGCAGCCAAACAAGGCGGGGGGGCACAGATACGCAGTATTTT. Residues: CASSQTRRGGTDTQYF.